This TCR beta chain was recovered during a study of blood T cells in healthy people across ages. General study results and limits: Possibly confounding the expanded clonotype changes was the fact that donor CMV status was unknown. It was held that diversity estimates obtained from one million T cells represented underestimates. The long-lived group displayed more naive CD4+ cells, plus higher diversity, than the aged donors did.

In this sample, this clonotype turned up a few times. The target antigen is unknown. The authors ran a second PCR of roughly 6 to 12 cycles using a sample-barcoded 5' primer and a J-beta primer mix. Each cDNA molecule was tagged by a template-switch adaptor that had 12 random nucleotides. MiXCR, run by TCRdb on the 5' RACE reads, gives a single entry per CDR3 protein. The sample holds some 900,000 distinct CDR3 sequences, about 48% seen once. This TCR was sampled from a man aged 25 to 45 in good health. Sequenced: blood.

This CDR3 is CASSPTSGVISGANVLTF. CDR3 sequence (DNA): TGTGCCAGCAGCCCGACTAGCGGGGTTATCTCTGGGGCCAACGTCCTGACTTTC. The rearrangement links TRBV27 to TRBJ2-6; TRBD2 aligns across 11 bases. The CDR3 length is 18 residues. Trimming removed 6 bases from V and 0 bases from J; junction bases left unmatched: 7. Germline values: CDR1 MNHEY, CDR2 SMNVEV (reference sequence). The whole variable domain, filled in from reference TRBV27 and TRBJ2-6, reads EAQVTQNPRYLITVTGKKLTVTCSQNMNHEYMSWYRQDPGLGLRQIYYSMNVEVTDKGDVPEGYKVSRKEKRNFPLILESPSPNQTSLYFCASSPTSGVISGANVLTFGAGSRLTVL.